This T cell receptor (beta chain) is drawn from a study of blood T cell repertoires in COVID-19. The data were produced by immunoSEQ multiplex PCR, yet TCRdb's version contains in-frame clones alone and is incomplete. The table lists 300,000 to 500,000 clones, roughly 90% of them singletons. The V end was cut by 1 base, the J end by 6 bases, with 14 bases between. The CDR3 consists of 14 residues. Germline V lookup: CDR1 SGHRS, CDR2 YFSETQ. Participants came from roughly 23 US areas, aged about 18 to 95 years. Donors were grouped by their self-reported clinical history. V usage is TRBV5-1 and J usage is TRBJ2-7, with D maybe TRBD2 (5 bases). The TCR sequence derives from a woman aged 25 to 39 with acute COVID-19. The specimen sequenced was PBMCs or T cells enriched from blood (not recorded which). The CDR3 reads CASSLQEAYLEQYF. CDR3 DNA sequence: TGCGCCAGCAGCTTGCAGGAGGCCTATCTCGAGCAGTACTTC.